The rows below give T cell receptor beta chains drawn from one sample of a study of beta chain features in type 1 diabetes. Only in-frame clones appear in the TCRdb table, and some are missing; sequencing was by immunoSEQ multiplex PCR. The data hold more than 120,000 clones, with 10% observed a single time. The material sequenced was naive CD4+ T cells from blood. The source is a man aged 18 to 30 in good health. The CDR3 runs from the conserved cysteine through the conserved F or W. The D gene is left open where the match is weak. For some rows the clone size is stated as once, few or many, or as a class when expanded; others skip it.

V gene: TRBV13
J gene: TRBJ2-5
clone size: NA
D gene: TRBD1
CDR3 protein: CASSRQAPGQVFETQYF
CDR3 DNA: TGTGCCAGCAGTCGACAGGCTCCGGGACAGGTATTCGAGACCCAGTACTTC

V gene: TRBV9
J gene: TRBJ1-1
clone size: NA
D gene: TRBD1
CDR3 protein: CASSPRTRSGGHTEAFF
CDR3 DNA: TGTGCCAGCAGCCCACGTACCCGATCAGGGGGTCACACTGAAGCTTTCTTT

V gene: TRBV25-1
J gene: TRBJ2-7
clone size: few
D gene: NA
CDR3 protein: CASSGGFYEQYF
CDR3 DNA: TGTGCCAGCAGTGGCGGGTTCTACGAGCAGTACTTC

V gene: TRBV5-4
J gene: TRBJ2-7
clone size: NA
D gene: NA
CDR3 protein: CASSLPGGTIYEQYF
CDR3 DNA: TGTGCCAGCAGCTTGCCCGGGGGAACGATCTACGAGCAGTACTTC

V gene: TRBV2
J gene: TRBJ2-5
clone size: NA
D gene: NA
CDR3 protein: CASTRRVEETQYF
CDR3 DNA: TGTGCCAGCACCCGGAGGGTAGAGGAGACCCAGTACTTC

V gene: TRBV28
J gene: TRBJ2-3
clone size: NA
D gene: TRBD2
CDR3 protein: CASSSGASGGAVDTQYF
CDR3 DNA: TGTGCCAGCAGTTCAGGAGCTAGCGGGGGGGCCGTGGATACGCAGTATTTT

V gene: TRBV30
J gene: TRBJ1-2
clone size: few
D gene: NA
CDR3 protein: CAWGTGRGYTF
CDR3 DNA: TGTGCCTGGGGAACAGGCCGTGGCTACACCTTC

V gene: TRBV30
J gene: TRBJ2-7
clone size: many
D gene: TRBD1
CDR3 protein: CAWKTGGEQYF
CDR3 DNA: TGTGCCTGGAAGACAGGGGGCGAGCAGTACTTC

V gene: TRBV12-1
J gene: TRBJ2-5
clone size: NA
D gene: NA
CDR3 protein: CASSPTGDLQETQYF
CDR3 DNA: TGTGCCAGCAGCCCGACGGGGGATCTTCAAGAGACCCAGTACTTC

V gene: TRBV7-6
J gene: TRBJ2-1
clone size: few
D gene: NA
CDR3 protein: CASSVPSSYNEQFF
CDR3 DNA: TGTGCCAGCAGTGTCCCGAGCTCCTACAATGAGCAGTTCTTC

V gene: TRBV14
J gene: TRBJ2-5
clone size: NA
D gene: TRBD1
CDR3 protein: CASSQGTGQYQETQYF
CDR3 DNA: TGTGCCAGCAGCCAAGGGACAGGGCAGTACCAAGAGACCCAGTACTTC

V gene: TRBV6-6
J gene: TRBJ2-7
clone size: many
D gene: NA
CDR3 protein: CASSYSAGNHEQYF
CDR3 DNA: TGTGCCAGCAGTTACTCCGCAGGGAACCACGAGCAGTACTTC

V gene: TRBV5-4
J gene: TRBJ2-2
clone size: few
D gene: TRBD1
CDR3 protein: CASSSGQRMVGELFF
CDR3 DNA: TGTGCCAGCAGCTCGGGACAGAGGATGGTAGGGGAGCTGTTTTTT

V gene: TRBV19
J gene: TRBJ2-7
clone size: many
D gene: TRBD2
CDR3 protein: CASSAGDRYEQYF
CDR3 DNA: TGTGCCAGTAGTGCGGGGGATCGCTACGAGCAGTACTTC

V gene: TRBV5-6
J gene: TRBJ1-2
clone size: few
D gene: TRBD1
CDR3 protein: CASSSPGQGFGYTF
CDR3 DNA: TGTGCCAGCAGCTCTCCGGGACAGGGCTTCGGCTACACCTTC

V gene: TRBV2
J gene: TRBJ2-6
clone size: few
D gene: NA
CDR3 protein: CASSGTYSRGANVLTF
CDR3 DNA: TGTGCCAGCAGTGGCACTTACAGTCGTGGGGCCAACGTCCTGACTTTC

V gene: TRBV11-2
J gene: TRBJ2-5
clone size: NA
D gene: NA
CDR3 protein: CASSRSEVQETQYF
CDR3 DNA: TGTGCCAGCAGCCGGTCCGAGGTCCAAGAGACCCAGTACTTC

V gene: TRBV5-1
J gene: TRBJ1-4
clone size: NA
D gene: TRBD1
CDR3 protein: CASSLEGQENEKLFF
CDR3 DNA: TGCGCCAGCAGCTTGGAAGGACAGGAAAATGAAAAACTGTTTTTT

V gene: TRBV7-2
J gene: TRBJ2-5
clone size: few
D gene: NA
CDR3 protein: CASSLYSGEETQYF
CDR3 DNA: TGTGCCAGCAGCTTATATTCGGGGGAAGAGACCCAGTACTTC

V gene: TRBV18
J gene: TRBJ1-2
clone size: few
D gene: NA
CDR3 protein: CASSPPGSLNYGYTF
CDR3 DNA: TGTGCCAGCTCACCTCCAGGGTCCCTTAACTATGGCTACACCTTC

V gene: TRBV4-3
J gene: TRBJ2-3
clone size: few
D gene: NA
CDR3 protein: CASSRVSGGGDTQYF
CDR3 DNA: TGCGCCAGCAGCCGTGTCTCGGGGGGCGGGGATACGCAGTATTTT

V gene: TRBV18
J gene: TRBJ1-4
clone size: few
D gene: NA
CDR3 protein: CASSPRVHENEKLFF
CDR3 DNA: TGTGCCAGCTCACCTCGTGTTCACGAGAATGAAAAACTGTTTTTT

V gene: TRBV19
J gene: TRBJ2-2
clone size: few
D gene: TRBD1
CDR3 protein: CASSIWGWGTDTGELFF
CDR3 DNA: TGTGCCAGTAGTATCTGGGGTTGGGGGACAGACACCGGGGAGCTGTTTTTT

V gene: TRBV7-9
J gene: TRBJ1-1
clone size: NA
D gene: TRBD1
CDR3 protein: CASSFGTDEAFF
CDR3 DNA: TGTGCCAGCAGCTTTGGGACAGATGAAGCTTTCTTT

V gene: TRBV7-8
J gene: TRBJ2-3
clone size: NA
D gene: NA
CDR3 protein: CASCAVRTDTQYF
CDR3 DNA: TGTGCCAGCTGTGCGGTTCGGACAGATACGCAGTATTTT

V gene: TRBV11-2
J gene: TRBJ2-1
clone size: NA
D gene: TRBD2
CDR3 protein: CASSLEGGGGEQFF
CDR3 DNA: TGTGCCAGCAGCTTAGAGGGCGGGGGGGGTGAGCAGTTCTTC

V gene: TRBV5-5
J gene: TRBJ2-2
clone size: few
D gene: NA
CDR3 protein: CASSWDTTNTGELFF
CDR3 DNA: TGTGCCAGCAGCTGGGACACCACCAACACCGGGGAGCTGTTTTTT

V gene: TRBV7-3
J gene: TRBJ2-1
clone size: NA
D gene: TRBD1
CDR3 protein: CASSMGQGAYNEQFF
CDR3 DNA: TGTGCCAGCAGCATGGGACAGGGGGCTTACAATGAGCAGTTCTTC

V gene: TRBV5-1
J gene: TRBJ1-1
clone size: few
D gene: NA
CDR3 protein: CASSLQGIAEAFF
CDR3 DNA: TGCGCCAGCAGCTTACAGGGAATCGCTGAAGCTTTCTTT

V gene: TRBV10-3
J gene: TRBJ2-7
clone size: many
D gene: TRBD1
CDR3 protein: CAIRTGGYEQYF
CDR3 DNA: TGTGCCATCCGCACAGGGGGCTACGAGCAGTACTTC

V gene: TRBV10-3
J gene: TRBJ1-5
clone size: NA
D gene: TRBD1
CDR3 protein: CAISGGTGDNQPQHF
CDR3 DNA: TGTGCCATCAGTGGGGGGACAGGGGACAATCAGCCCCAGCATTTT

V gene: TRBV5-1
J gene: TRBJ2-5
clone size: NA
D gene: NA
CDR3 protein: CASSSNEGRGETQYF
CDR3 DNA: TGCGCCAGCAGCAGCAATGAGGGCAGAGGGGAGACCCAGTACTTC

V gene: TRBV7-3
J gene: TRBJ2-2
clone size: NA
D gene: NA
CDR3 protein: CASSPERISTGELFF
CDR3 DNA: TGTGCCAGCAGCCCAGAGCGGATATCCACCGGGGAGCTGTTTTTT

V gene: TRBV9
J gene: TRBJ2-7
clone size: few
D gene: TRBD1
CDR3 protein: CASSPQGQGYEQYF
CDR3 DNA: TGTGCCAGCAGCCCCCAGGGACAGGGCTACGAGCAGTACTTC

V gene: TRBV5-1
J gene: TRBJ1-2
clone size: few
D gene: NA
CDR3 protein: CASSASRDSFGYGYTF
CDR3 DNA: TGCGCCAGCAGCGCTAGCCGGGACTCTTTTGGGTATGGCTACACCTTC

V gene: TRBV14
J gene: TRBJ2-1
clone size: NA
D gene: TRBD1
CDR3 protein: CASSQYPGQGAYNEQFF
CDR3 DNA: TGTGCCAGCAGCCAGTACCCGGGACAGGGGGCCTACAATGAGCAGTTCTTC

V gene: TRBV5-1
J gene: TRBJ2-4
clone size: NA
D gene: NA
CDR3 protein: CASSDVRGAKNIQYF
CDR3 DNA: TGCGCCAGCAGCGACGTGCGGGGAGCCAAAAACATTCAGTACTTC

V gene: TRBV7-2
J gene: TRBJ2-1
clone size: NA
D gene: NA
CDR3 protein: CASSLDSGGWDEQFF
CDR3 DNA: TGTGCCAGCAGCTTAGATAGTGGGGGCTGGGATGAGCAGTTCTTC

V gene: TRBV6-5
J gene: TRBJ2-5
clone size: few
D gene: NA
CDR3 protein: CASSYSNGVAETQYF
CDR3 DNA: TGTGCCAGCAGTTACTCGAACGGGGTAGCCGAGACCCAGTACTTC

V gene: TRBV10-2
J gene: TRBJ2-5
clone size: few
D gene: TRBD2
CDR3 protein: CASRGLAGGPLETQYF
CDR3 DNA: TGCGCCAGCAGGGGACTAGCGGGGGGGCCGTTGGAGACCCAGTACTTC

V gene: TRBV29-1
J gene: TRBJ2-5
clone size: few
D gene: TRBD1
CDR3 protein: CSVEDWTGGNQETQYF
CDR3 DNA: TGCAGCGTTGAGGACTGGACAGGGGGCAACCAAGAGACCCAGTACTTC

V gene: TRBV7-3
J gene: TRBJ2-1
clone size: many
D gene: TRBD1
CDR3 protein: CASSQGTDPNEQFF
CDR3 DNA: TGTGCCAGCAGCCAGGGGACAGACCCCAATGAGCAGTTCTTC

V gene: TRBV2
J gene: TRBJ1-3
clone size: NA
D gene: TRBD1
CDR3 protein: CASIKLPGQGNTIYF
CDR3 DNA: TGTGCCAGCATTAAACTCCCGGGACAGGGAAACACCATATATTTT

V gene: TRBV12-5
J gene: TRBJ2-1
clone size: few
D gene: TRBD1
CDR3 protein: CASGSGDSYNEQFF
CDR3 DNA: TGTGCTAGTGGTTCAGGGGACAGCTACAATGAGCAGTTCTTC

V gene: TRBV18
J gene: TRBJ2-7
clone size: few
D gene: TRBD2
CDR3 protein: CASSRTSGGSYEQYF
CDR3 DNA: TGTGCCAGCTCACGGACTAGCGGGGGGTCCTACGAGCAGTACTTC

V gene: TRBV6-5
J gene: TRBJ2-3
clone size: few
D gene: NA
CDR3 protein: CASTAGTDTQYF
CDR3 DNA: TGTGCCAGCACCGCGGGGACAGATACGCAGTATTTT

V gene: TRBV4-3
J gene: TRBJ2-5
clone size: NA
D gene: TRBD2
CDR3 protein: CASSRGGGGPETQYF
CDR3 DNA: TGCGCCAGCAGCCGGGGCGGGGGGGGCCCAGAGACCCAGTACTTC

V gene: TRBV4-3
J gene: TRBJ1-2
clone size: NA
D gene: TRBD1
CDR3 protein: CASSQGGQAYYGYTF
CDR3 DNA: TGCGCCAGCAGCCAAGGGGGACAGGCTTACTATGGCTACACCTTC